The present T cell receptor (beta chain) was sequenced within a study of regulatory T cells in long-lasting Graves disease (dated by TCRdb to about 2021). Concerning the study at large: Patients with newly diagnosed Graves' disease had been on antithyroid drugs for under 3 months. This study used TCR sequencing and RNA sequencing of peripheral blood to compare persistent Graves' disease patients against newly diagnosed Graves' disease patients. A total of some 33 samples were covered by TCR sequencing, comprising approximately 13 persistent and approximately 20 newly diagnosed Graves' disease patients. The study was registered as a clinical trial and conducted in China.

Library preparation used multiplex PCR. The instrument given in TCRdb is Illumina HiSeq 4000. CDR3 regions were amplified by Arm-PCR with iRepertoire HTBI primers to construct TCR beta libraries. Before sequencing, the PCR products underwent gel purification. In the source study's methods: Across samples, 60 to 80 TRBV and roughly 13 TRBJ segments were identified and used for gene usage analysis of CDR3 amino acid clonotypes. COPE and FqMerger were used to merge the filtered high-quality paired reads into contigs. BLAST was used to align contigs to the IMGT TRBV, TRBD and TRBJ reference genes, and CDR3 was defined following IMGT. Highly expanded clones were defined as clonotypes with a frequency above 0.1%. Shannon entropy was used to measure repertoire diversity, and the Gini coefficient was used to measure V-J evenness. Clonotypes shared by more than one individual were considered public. TCRdb trimmed the raw reads at Q25, called clones with MiXCR and kept productive beta chains. Rows matching on CDR3 protein sequence are summarized as one entry with the most common DNA and genes. TCRdb, not the authors, supplied the V and J calls. This sample is represented by 530,000 or so distinct CDR3 sequences; 15% to 20% of them were singletons. Together, the top ten hold about 12% of the sample.

The time point tag for this specimen amounts to: newly diagnosed GD, antithyroid drugs for less than 3 months. For both TCR sequencing and RNA sequencing, RNA was extracted from PBMCs in TRIzol. The diagnosis of Graves' disease followed American Thyroid Association guidelines. Patients for the study were recruited at an endocrinology department in Xi'an, China. Each patient gave approximately 9 milliliters of peripheral blood, collected in an EDTA anticoagulant tube. PBMCs were isolated by Ficoll Paque Plus density gradient separation without further T cell sorting. An Agilent 2100 Bioanalyzer and agarose gel were used to check RNA quality, and a NanoDrop 2000 was used to measure RNA concentration. Results and caveats for the whole study, not just this receptor: As a limitation, the authors acknowledged that the small sample size may reduce accuracy. Compared with newly diagnosed patients, patients with persistent Graves' disease had lower TCR Shannon entropy and fewer highly expanded clones, which suggests clonal expansion. Persistent patients shared more public clonotypes among themselves (around 2,500) than newly diagnosed patients did (more than 950). Peripheral blood alone was examined, since thyroid tissue, which constituted the primary lesion, could not be accessed. Sequencing and analysis were restricted to the TCR beta chain.

This clonotype was counted a few times. Its specific antigen is unknown. No base quality information exists; no much larger clone differs at one position. The same data also contributed to another study, on T cells in Graves' hyperthyroidism and ophthalmopathy. The other study reports the following: Graves' hyperthyroidism was defined as stable when no progression to ophthalmopathy occurred over 18 months of follow-up. The hyperthyroidism patients were between 18 and 65 years old and newly diagnosed, with a disease duration of less than 2 months. Any patient with an uncontrolled infection, another autoimmune disease, pregnancy or lactation was excluded. Diagnoses were established on the basis of clinical symptoms, serum thyroxine and TRAb, thyroid ultrasound, and orbital computed tomography. A first-round RT-PCR of the TCR CDR3 used the HTBI primer set with the Qiagen OneStep RT-PCR kit. Most expanded thyroid clonotypes (frequency above 0.001) were also detected in blood, suggesting blood repertoires may reflect thyroid immune responses. Ophthalmopathy was separated from stable hyperthyroidism by a 13 V-J signature model, with 85% to 90% sensitivity and 81% to 82% specificity obtained in cross-validation and 80%/75% obtained in testing. In validation, the model predicted progression to ophthalmopathy a median of about 5.9 months before onset, with approximately 70% sensitivity and almost 75% specificity. To identify distinguishing TCR V-J signatures, a discovery cohort of about 100 patients was used, comprising some 43 with Graves' ophthalmopathy and 57 with stable Graves' hyperthyroidism. An independent validation cohort of 18 to 20 hyperthyroidism patients and over 15 patients who later progressed to ophthalmopathy tested prospective prediction of ophthalmopathy. The roughly 91 discovery patients were randomly split 7:3 into training and test sets. The study also compared thyroid tissue and blood T-cell repertoires from more than 5 Graves' hyperthyroidism patients. After sampling, hyperthyroidism patients received methimazole starting at 30 mg daily, and ophthalmopathy patients received high-dose intravenous methylprednisolone. The libraries were constructed in a second round of multiplex PCR and then size-selected and purified. The libraries were sequenced on an Illumina HiSeq2000 using paired-end 100 bp reads. SOAPnuke was used to process the raw data, throwing out any read that contained adapters or uncalled bases, had a mean Phred below 15, or lacked an exact constant-primer or identifier match. High-quality paired reads were merged with COPE v1.2.5, and unique nucleotide sequences were defined as clonotypes. Clonotypes were aligned to IMGT TRBV, TRBD and TRBJ reference segments using MiTCR v1.1. The analysis included only V-J combinations with a frequency above 0.0001, which together covered around 99% of the repertoires. A TCS score was defined as the ratio between F50 (clonal expansion) and ExV (chaos), using BLOSUM62-based TCRdist between CDR3 peptides within each V-J. Welch's t-statistics and random forest reduced fewer than 550 V-J features to 10 to 15, which were used in a naive Bayes classifier (R e1071). No statistical method was used to fix the sample size in advance, and group allocation was not hidden from the investigators. The paper describes TCR Vbeta CDR3 sequencing of 140 or so peripheral blood samples, made up of fewer than 50 ophthalmopathy patients, some 80 hyperthyroidism patients and 17 progressor patients.

The receptor was isolated from a man between 18 and 29 years old with Graves disease. Donor details come from another sample of the same person, matched by shared clones. The sample consisted of peripheral blood mononuclear cells (PBMCs), taken at new diagnosis, from a patient treated with antithyroid drugs.

This receptor carries the CDR3 CASSALAGVLNEQFF. The DNA sequence is TGTGCCAGCAGTGCACTAGCGGGAGTACTCAATGAGCAGTTCTTC. The V and J genes are TRBV6-1 and TRBJ2-1, with 11 central nucleotides matching TRBD2. Trimming accounts for 4 bases at V and 6 bases at J, while the number of junction bases matched to no gene is 5. The CDR3 runs 15 residues from the cysteine to the phenylalanine. The retained sequence is limited to the CDR3, 45 bases, with the frame set at the first base. Per the germline V gene, MNHNS is the CDR1 and SASEGT is the CDR2.